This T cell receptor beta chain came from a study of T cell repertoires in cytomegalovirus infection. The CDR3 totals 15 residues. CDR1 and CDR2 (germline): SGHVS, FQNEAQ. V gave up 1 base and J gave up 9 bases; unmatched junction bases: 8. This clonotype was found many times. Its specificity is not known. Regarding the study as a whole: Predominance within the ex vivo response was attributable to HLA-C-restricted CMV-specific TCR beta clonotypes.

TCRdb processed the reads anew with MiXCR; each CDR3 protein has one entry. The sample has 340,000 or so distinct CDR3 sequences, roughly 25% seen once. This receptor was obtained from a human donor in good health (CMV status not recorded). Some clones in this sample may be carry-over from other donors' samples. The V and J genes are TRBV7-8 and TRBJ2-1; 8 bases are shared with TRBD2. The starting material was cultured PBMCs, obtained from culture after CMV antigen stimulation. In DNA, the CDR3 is TGTGCCAGCAGCTTAGTGGCTAGCGGGTTAGGTGAGCAGTTCTTC. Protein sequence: CASSLVASGLGEQFF. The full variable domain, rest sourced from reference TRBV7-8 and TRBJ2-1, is GAGVSQSPRYKVAKRGQDVALRCDPISGHVSLFWYQQALGQGPEFLTYFQNEAQLDKSGLPSDRFFAERPEGSVSTLKIQRTQQEDSAVYLCASSLVASGLGEQFFGPGTRLTVL.